This entry lists 14 T cell receptor beta chains sequenced from one sample in a study of OX40 agonist ivuxolimab in advanced cancers. Clones were sequenced by immunoSEQ multiplex PCR, and TCRdb holds only the in-frame ones, with some missing. Among about 54,000 clones, roughly four fifths were seen once, and the ten largest hold over 0.7%. The sequencing used CD4+ or CD8+ T cells sorted from blood, collected in a trial of the OX40 agonist ivuxolimab. These receptors originate from an adult with an advanced solid tumor such as melanoma, head and neck, liver or kidney cancer.

The genes are TRBV27 and TRBJ1-6; TRBD1 agrees at 7 bases. CDR1 MNHEY and CDR2 SMNVEV come from the germline V gene (reference sequence). The CDR3 length is 16 residues. Germline trimming cut 3 bases from V and 8 bases from J; bases unmatched to any gene: 10. The CDR3 DNA is TGTGCCAGCAGTTTTACCCCGACAGGGACCTATTCACCCCTCCACTTT. Protein sequence: CASSFTPTGTYSPLHF.

The chain couples TRBV5-6 to TRBJ2-1; D not resolved. Germline values: CDR1 SGHDT, CDR2 YYEEEE. V was trimmed by 1 base and J by 0 bases, leaving 8 bases between them. This CDR3 is 15 amino acids long. The CDR3 sequence: CASSLLSGSYNEQFF. DNA of the CDR3: TGTGCCAGCAGCTTGTTAAGTGGCTCCTACAATGAGCAGTTCTTC.

V is TRBV4-2 and J is TRBJ2-1; D is ambiguous. The CDR3 runs 15 residues. CDR1 and CDR2 from the germline V gene are LGHNA and YNFKEQ. V was pared by 1 base and J by 5 bases, with 12 bases between. The CDR3 region has the DNA TGTGCCAGCAGCCAAGCCGGGCAGGTTGACAATGAGCAGTTCTTC. It is translated as CASSQAGQVDNEQFF.

This chain joins TRBV10-1 and TRBJ2-1; TRBD2 agrees at 8 bases. Germline loops: CDR1 WNHNN, CDR2 SYGVQD (reference sequence). V shed 0 bases, J shed 1 base, and the junction held 2 bases outside the gene matches. The CDR3 runs 16 residues. The CDR3 protein is CASSESGGGSYNEQFF. The CDR3 bases are TGCGCCAGCAGTGAGTCGGGCGGGGGGTCCTACAATGAGCAGTTCTTC.

V gene TRBV25-1 combines with J gene TRBJ2-7, with 10 bases matching TRBD2. This CDR3 spans 14 amino acids. V gave up 6 bases and J gave up 1 base; unmatched junction bases: 3. CDR1 and CDR2 from the germline V gene are MGHDK and SYGVNS. The CDR3 reads CASSIAGGSYEQYF. The CDR3, as DNA: TGTGCCAGCAGCATAGCGGGGGGTTCCTACGAGCAGTACTTC.

The V gene is TRBV12-5, the J gene TRBJ1-5; D not resolved. From germline, CDR1 is LGHNT and CDR2 FRNRAP. Trimming cost V 10 bases and J 1 base, with 11 bases left between them. The CDR3 has 13 residues. CDR3 nucleotides: TGTGCTACAAACGGATTGAGCAATCAGCCCCAGCATTTT. Translating it yields CATNGLSNQPQHF.

The V and J genes are TRBV7-9 and TRBJ1-2; 9 bases fit TRBD1. Germline trimming cut 7 bases from V and 8 bases from J; bases unmatched to any gene: 11. The CDR3 totals 14 residues. Germline V gene sequence: CDR1 SEHNR, CDR2 FQNEAQ (reference sequence). Here the CDR3 DNA reads TGTGCCAGCACCCTACAGGGGGCGTCTGAGGGCTACACCTTC. Encoded protein: CASTLQGASEGYTF.

This rearrangement joins TRBV4-1 to TRBJ1-1; 8 nucleotides agree with TRBD1. The germline V gene has CDR1 MGHRA and CDR2 YSYEKL. V dropped 4 bases and J dropped 8; count of bases not matched to a gene: 18. The CDR3 covers 17 residues. Here the CDR3 reads CASSRQFSRGRGPEAFF. The CDR3 region has the DNA TGCGCCAGCAGCCGTCAATTCTCCAGGGGGCGAGGTCCGGAAGCTTTCTTT.

This clone was found a few times. The chain uses TRBV18 and TRBJ1-6, with a possible D match to TRBD1 (6 bases). The germline V gene has CDR1 KGHSH and CDR2 LQKENI. The length of the CDR3 is 14 residues. Trimming removed 3 bases at V and 10 bases at J, with 13 bases between. CDR3 bases: TGTGCCAGCTCACCGGGACAAAGCAGGTCACCCCTCCACTTT. Its translation: CASSPGQSRSPLHF.

The chain employs TRBV18 and TRBJ1-1, with TRBD1 matching over 8 bases. This CDR3 contains 15 residues. V shed 6 bases and J 5 bases; nucleotides not matched to a gene: 11. The germline V gene encodes CDR1 KGHSH and CDR2 LQKENI. The CDR3 bases are TGTGCCAGCTCTCCCAGACAGGGGTCGGGAACTGAAGCTTTCTTT. It encodes CASSPRQGSGTEAFF.

The chain employs TRBV7-6 and TRBJ1-3; D remains ambiguous. The V end lost 1 base, the J end lost 0 bases, and 13 bases lay between the germline ends. The CDR3 sequence is 17 residues long. CDR1 is SGHVS, CDR2 FNYEAQ, per germline. In nucleotides, the CDR3 is TGTGCCAGCAGCTTAGATGTCCCTACGAGCTCTGGAAACACCATATATTTT. Its translation is CASSLDVPTSSGNTIYF.

This chain uses TRBV29-1 with TRBJ2-5; 8 bases match TRBD1. V shed 6 bases, J shed 2 bases, and the junction held 8 bases outside the gene matches. The germline V gene has CDR1 SQVTM and CDR2 ANQGSEA. The CDR3 is 14 residues long. The CDR3: CSVEHRDRQETQYF. As DNA, the CDR3 is TGCAGCGTCGAACACCGGGACAGGCAAGAGACCCAGTACTTC.

The chain joins TRBV19 to TRBJ2-7; D gene ambiguous. The V end lost 0 bases, the J end lost 6 bases, and 15 bases lay between the germline ends. The CDR3 spans 15 residues. In germline, CDR1 is LNHDA, CDR2 SQIVND (reference sequence). In DNA form, the CDR3 reads TGTGCCAGTAGTATAGACCCCGGGCCCTTAAGCGAGCAGTACTTC. Translated: CASSIDPGPLSEQYF.

The V and J genes are TRBV19 and TRBJ2-7; 7 bases map to TRBD1. From germline, CDR1 is LNHDA and CDR2 SQIVND (reference sequence). This CDR3 contains 14 residues. Trimming at V came to 6 bases and at J to 3 bases, leaving 8 bases not matched to a gene. This CDR3 reads CASRRGQSSYEQYF. In DNA, the CDR3 is TGTGCCAGTAGGAGGGGACAGTCAAGCTACGAGCAGTACTTC.